This T cell receptor beta chain emerged from a study of blood T cells in healthy people across ages. With a J-beta primer mix and a sample-barcoded 5' primer, a second PCR ran about 7 to 12 cycles. Via MiXCR, TCRdb re-called the 5' RACE reads, giving one row per CDR3 protein. The table lists some 710,000 distinct CDR3 sequences, about 47% of them singletons. V was trimmed by 11 bases and J by 1 base, leaving 12 bases between them. The CDR3 covers 12 residues. Germline V gene sequence: CDR1 SNHLY, CDR2 FYNNEI. Sequenced: blood. The clonotype was recovered from an elderly man in good health. The chain recombines TRBV2 with TRBJ2-7; D is uncertain. The CDR3 sequence is CAGTLVSYEQYF. DNA for the CDR3: TGTGCCGGCACCCTCGTATCCTACGAGCAGTACTTC.